This T cell receptor (beta chain) was retrieved from a study of CD8 T cells in ankylosing spondylitis. A word on this clonotype: Antigen unknown.

Overall study findings and caveats: Clones tied to disease were said to be significantly enriched in matched ankylosing spondylitis synovial fluid. What seemed typical of ankylosing spondylitis blood was a TCR beta motif built from several highly homologous variants.

The CDR3 is 15 residues long. V was clipped by 2 bases and J by 4 bases, with 14 bases between them. Germline loops: CDR1 LGHDT, CDR2 YNNKEL (reference sequence). TCRdb redid the calling of the 5' RACE reads with MiXCR, one entry per CDR3 protein. The table records nearly 350,000 distinct CDR3 sequences, approximately 15% of them present only once. The sample was blood, either unsorted or a sorted T cell fraction (not recorded which). This TCR derives from a male donor with ankylosing spondylitis or in good health (not recorded which). This sequence joins TRBV3-1 and TRBJ2-5, with D perhaps TRBD2 (5 bases). CDR3 DNA: TGTGCCAGCAGCCAAAATCCTAGCCGAACAGAGACCCAGTACTTC. Translating it yields CASSQNPSRTETQYF.